This TCR beta chain was sequenced in a study of T cell repertoires in cytomegalovirus infection. The study, taken as a whole, reports: Pooled public TCR beta family frequency picked out CMV carriers with the relevant HLA.

TCRdb passed the reads through MiXCR, listing each CDR3 protein once. The table records a few hundred thousand distinct CDR3 sequences, around 9.5% of them present only once. This clonotype occurred a few times. What it binds is not known. Unmatched junction bases numbered 6, after V lost 3 bases and J lost 6 bases. The CDR3 totals 14 residues. The germline gives CDR1 LGHNA, CDR2 YSLEER. The sample comprised PBMCs. The source is a human donor in good health (CMV status not recorded). Some clones in this sample may be carry-over from other donors' samples. This sequence joins TRBV4-3 and TRBJ1-1; 8 nucleotides agree with TRBD1. CDR3 bases: TGCGCCAGCAGCCACTCGGACAGGGATGCTGAAGCTTTCTTT. Translating it yields CASSHSDRDAEAFF.